The T cell receptor (beta chain) under discussion was sequenced for a study of identifying expanded T cells in peripheral blood. TCRdb keeps only in-frame clones here, not all; method: immunoSEQ multiplex PCR. Of fewer than 80,000 clones listed, around 86% are singletons. The CDR3 length is 15 residues. In germline, CDR1 is MNHNY, CDR2 SVGAGI (reference sequence). Trimming at V came to 6 bases and at J to 5 bases, leaving 8 bases not matched to a gene. The sequencing input was blood. This sequence originates from a person aged 18 to 70 in good health. The rearrangement links TRBV6-6 to TRBJ2-1, with 9 positions matching TRBD2. In DNA form, the CDR3 reads TGTGCCAGCAGAAATAGCGGGGGCGACCACAATGAGCAGTTCTTC. Its translation is CASRNSGGDHNEQFF.